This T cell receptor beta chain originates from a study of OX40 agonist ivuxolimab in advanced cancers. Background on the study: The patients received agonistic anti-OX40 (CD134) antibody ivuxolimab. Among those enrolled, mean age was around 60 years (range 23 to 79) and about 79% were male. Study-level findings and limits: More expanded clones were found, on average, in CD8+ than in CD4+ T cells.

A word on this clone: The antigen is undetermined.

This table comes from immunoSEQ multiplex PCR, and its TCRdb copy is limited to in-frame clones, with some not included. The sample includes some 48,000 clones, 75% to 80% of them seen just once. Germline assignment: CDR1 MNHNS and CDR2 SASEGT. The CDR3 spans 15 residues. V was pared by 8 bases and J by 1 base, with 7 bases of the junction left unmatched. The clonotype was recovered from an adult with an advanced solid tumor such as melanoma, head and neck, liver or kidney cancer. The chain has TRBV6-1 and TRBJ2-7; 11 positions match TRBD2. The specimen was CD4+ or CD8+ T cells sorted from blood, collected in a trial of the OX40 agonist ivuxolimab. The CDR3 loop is CASSSGTSGSYEQYF. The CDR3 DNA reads TGTGCCAGCTCGTCCGGGACTAGCGGTTCCTACGAGCAGTACTTC.